The following is a T cell receptor (beta chain) sequence with its context. Germline lookup yields CDR1 LNHDA and CDR2 SQIVND (reference sequence). This CDR3 contains 14 residues. V gave up 1 base and J gave up 3 bases, with 10 bases separating them. TCRdb keeps only in-frame clones here, not all; method: immunoSEQ multiplex PCR. The top ten clones hold 3.6% of a sample with 100,000 to 150,000 clones, about 95% of them seen once. The data are from a study of control samples from healthy donors and cancer patients. The sample consisted of blood. This TCR came from a man aged 25-40 years in good health. The chain employs TRBV19 and TRBJ2-7; D may be TRBD2 (6 bases). DNA for the CDR3: TGTGCCAGTAGTATAGCCTCCGGGGGCTACGAGCAGTACTTC. It codes for CASSIASGGYEQYF.